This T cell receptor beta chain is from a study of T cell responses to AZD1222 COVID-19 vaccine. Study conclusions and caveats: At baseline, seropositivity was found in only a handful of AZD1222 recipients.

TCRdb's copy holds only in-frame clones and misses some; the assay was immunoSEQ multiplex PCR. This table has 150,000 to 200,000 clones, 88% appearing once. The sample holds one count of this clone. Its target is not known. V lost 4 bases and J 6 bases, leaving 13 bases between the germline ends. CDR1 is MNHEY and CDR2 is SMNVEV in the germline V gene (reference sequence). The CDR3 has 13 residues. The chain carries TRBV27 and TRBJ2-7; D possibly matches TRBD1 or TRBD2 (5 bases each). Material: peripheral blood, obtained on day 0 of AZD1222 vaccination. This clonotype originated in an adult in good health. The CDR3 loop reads CASSWDLRREQYF. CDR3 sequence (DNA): TGTGCCAGCAGTTGGGACCTCCGCCGCGAGCAGTACTTC.